Each of the 6 T cell receptor beta chains below was sequenced from the same sample in a study of shared clonotypes between healthy human individuals. TCRdb keeps only in-frame clones here, not all; method: immunoSEQ multiplex PCR. There are over 2 million clones in the sample; about 90% occur only once, and 0.3% to 0.4% lies in the top ten. The sequencing input was naive CD4+ T cells from PBMCs. Stated subset: CD45RA+ positively selected. The source of these receptors is a man between 18 and 35 years old in good health. Some clones in this sample may be carry-over from other donors' samples.

The rearrangement joins TRBV27 to TRBJ2-7; D unresolved. This CDR3 spans 11 amino acids. Trimming left V 6 bases short and J 6 bases short, with 9 bases between. Germline V gene data show CDR1 as MNHEY and CDR2 as SMNVEV (reference sequence). The CDR3 region has the DNA TGTGCCAGCAGGTCGTTCGGCGAGCAGTACTTC. This codes for CASRSFGEQYF.

This chain uses TRBV15 with TRBJ2-5; TRBD2 might be the D (6 bases). In germline, CDR1 is LNHNV, CDR2 YYDKDF (reference sequence). This CDR3 contains 16 residues. Trimming left V 0 bases short and J 0 bases short, with 11 bases between. This CDR3 reads CATSREAGQYQETQYF. The CDR3 DNA sequence: TGTGCCACCAGCAGAGAAGCGGGCCAGTACCAAGAGACCCAGTACTTC.

The chain carries TRBV18 and TRBJ2-5; possible D gene TRBD1, 6 bases. The germline V gene has CDR1 KGHSH and CDR2 LQKENI. Trimming stripped 5 bases from V and 1 base from J, with 11 bases between. This CDR3 contains 14 residues. The CDR3 sequence is CASSTAGAQETQYF. The CDR3 region has the DNA TGTGCCAGCTCAACGGCAGGGGCCCAAGAGACCCAGTACTTC.

The chain recombines TRBV6-1 with TRBJ1-1, with 9 bases aligning to TRBD1. CDR3 length: 16 amino acids. Germline V lookup: CDR1 MNHNS, CDR2 SASEGT. V gave up 3 bases and J gave up 0 bases; unmatched junction bases: 5. The CDR3 is CASSDTRTGVNTEAFF. The CDR3 region has the DNA TGTGCCAGCAGTGATACCCGGACAGGGGTGAACACTGAAGCTTTCTTT.

The rearrangement uses TRBV5-1 and TRBJ2-3, with D maybe TRBD2 (6 bases). There are 13 residues in the CDR3. The V gene lost 2 bases and the J gene lost 6 bases, with 10 bases spanning the gap. The germline V gene has CDR1 SGHRS and CDR2 YFSETQ. The CDR3 is CASSLTSPDTQYF. The CDR3 DNA reads as TGCGCCAGCAGCTTAACTAGCCCGGATACGCAGTATTTT.

This clone was picked up one time. The chain is built from TRBV5-1 and TRBJ2-4; D is possibly TRBD2 (5 bases). V was clipped by 1 base and J by 0 bases, with 5 bases between them. This CDR3 has 14 residues. CDR1 SGHRS and CDR2 YFSETQ come from the germline V gene. Here the CDR3 DNA reads TGCGCCAGCAGCTTGAGCGGAGCCAAAAACATTCAGTACTTC. Translating gives CASSLSGAKNIQYF. Looking up the rest from reference TRBV5-1 and TRBJ2-4 gives the full variable domain: KAGVTQTPRYLIKTRGQQVTLSCSPISGHRSVSWYQQTPGQGLQFLFEYFSETQRNKGNFPGRFSGRQFSNSRSEMNVSTLELGDSALYLCASSLSGAKNIQYFGAGTRLSVL.